This T cell receptor beta chain was retrieved from a study of blood T cell repertoires in COVID-19. Turning to the study itself: Samples taken during acute and convalescent COVID-19 were collected in the United States, Italy and Spain.

There are 16 residues in the CDR3. The germline V and J ends were trimmed by 1 base and 0 bases, with 10 bases remaining between them. CDR1 and CDR2 from the germline V gene are SGHVS and FQNEAQ. The repertoire was sequenced with immunoSEQ multiplex PCR; TCRdb's copy has only in-frame clones and lacks some. The sample has around 700,000 clones; 85% to 90% are singletons. The specimen was peripheral blood. This sequence joins TRBV7-8 and TRBJ1-5, with a tentative D call TRBD1 (6 bases). This sequence was found in a young woman with acute or convalescent COVID-19. CDR3 coding DNA: TGTGCCAGCAGCTTAGTGGCAGGGGTTAGCAATCAGCCCCAGCATTTT. It codes for CASSLVAGVSNQPQHF.